This TCR beta chain was sequenced during a study of T cell responses to AZD1222 COVID-19 vaccine. On this clone itself: One end of the junction is discordant with germline, which a read error may explain.

CDR1 and CDR2 (germline): SGDLS, YYNGEE. The CDR3 is made up of 17 amino acids. TCRdb keeps only in-frame clones here, not all; method: immunoSEQ multiplex PCR. The sample shows 70,000 to 95,000 clones, about nine tenths of them seen only once. This sequence was found in an adult who received the AZD1222 COVID-19 vaccine. Sequences were derived from peripheral blood, sampled 28 days after the second AZD1222 dose. The chain recombines TRBV9 with TRBJ1-2; TRBD1 matches at 9 bases. The CDR3 spells CASRVDPTWTGERGYTF. Written as DNA, the CDR3 is TGTGCCAGCAGGGTAGACCCCACCTGGACAGGGGAAAGAGGCTACACCTTC. The full variable domain, its missing parts supplied by reference TRBV9 and TRBJ1-2, is DSGVTQTPKHLITATGQRVTLRCSPRSGDLSVYWYQQSLDQGLQFLIQYYNGEERAKGNILERFSAQQFPDLHSELNLSSLELGDSALYFCASRVDPTWTGERGYTFGSGTRLTVV.